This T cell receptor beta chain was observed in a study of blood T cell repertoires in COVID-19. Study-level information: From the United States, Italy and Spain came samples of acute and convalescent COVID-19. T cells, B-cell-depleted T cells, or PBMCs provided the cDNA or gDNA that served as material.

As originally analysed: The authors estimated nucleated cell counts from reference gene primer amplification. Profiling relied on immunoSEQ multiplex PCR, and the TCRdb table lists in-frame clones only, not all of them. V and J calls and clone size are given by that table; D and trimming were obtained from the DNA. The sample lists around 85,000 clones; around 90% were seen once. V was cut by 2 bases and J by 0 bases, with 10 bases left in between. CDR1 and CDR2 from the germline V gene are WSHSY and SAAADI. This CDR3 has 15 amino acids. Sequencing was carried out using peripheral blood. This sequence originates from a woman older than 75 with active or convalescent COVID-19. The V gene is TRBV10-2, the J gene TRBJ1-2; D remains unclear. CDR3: CASSEIARANYGYTF. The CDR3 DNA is TGCGCCAGCAGTGAGATAGCAAGAGCTAACTATGGCTACACCTTC.